The T cell receptor (beta chain) described here comes from a study of T-cell reconstitution after alpha-beta-depleted transplantation in children. At least ten counts were recorded for this clonotype. Germline lookup yields CDR1 SGHRS and CDR2 YFSETQ. The CDR3 runs to 18 residues. V lost 0 bases, J lost 0 bases, and 4 bases stayed unmatched. The library targeted TCRbeta and was prepared with unique molecular identifiers. TCRdb fed the PCR reads into MiXCR, producing one record per CDR3 protein. This sample has 230,000 or so distinct CDR3 sequences, with 9.7% found just once. The rearrangement joins TRBV5-1 to TRBJ2-3; 13 positions match TRBD2. This receptor was taken from a human donor who donated a stem cell graft to a child with SCID. The source material was PBMCs from the stem cell graft donor, sampled from the stem cell graft. Written as DNA, the CDR3 is TGCGCCAGCAGCTTGGGGACTAGCGGGGGCCATAGCACAGATACGCAGTATTTT. Residues: CASSLGTSGGHSTDTQYF.